This is a list of T cell receptor beta chains from one sample in a study of cytomegalovirus exposure and HLA in healthy donors. TCRdb's copy holds only in-frame clones and misses some; the assay was immunoSEQ multiplex PCR. This sample has approximately 170,000 clones, with 68% found just once. Sequences were obtained from PBMCs. The receptors come from a woman aged 18-29 years in good health and CMV-seropositive. Each CDR3 is given with its conserved first and last residue. A D gene is named only where the DNA matches it firmly. Some rows mark clone size as missing; the rest say once, few, many or name a class of expanded clone.

>-|TRBD1|TRBJ1-1|TRBV5-4
TGTGCCAGCAGTCTCAGGGAGCCGGGACAGGGGGTTGCTTTCTTT
CASSLREPGQGVAFF
>-|-|TRBJ1-1|TRBV6-1
TGTGCCAGCAGACAGGGTGAGAACACTGAAGCTTTCTTT
CASRQGENTEAFF
>-|TRBD1|TRBJ1-6|TRBV10-2
TGCGCCAGCACCGGGACAGGTCGTAATTCACCCCTCCACTTT
CASTGTGRNSPLHF
>once|-|TRBJ2-1|TRBV5-8
TGTGCCAGAAAACTAGAAGGCGGCAATGAGCAGTTCTTC
CARKLEGGNEQFF
>-|-|TRBJ1-1|TRBV13
TGTGCCAGCAGTTTAGAGGGGGGGTTGGGCACTGAAGCTTTCTTT
CASSLEGGLGTEAFF
>-|TRBD1|TRBJ1-2|TRBV5-5
TGTGCCAGCAGCTCAGGACAGGGCTACTATGGCTACACCTTC
CASSSGQGYYGYTF
>-|-|TRBJ2-1|TRBV7-9
TGTGCCAGCAGCTTATACGCCTTCGGGGATGAGCAGTTCTTC
CASSLYAFGDEQFF
>-|TRBD1|TRBJ2-7|TRBV4-2
TGTGCCAGCAGCCCTCCAGGGACAGGGGAATACGAGCAGTACTTC
CASSPPGTGEYEQYF
>few|TRBD2|TRBJ2-1|TRBV29-1
TGCAGCGTTGAACGGCGGGAGAACAACGGTGAGCAGTTCTTC
CSVERRENNGEQFF
>-|TRBD1|TRBJ1-2|TRBV10-1
TGCGCCAGTGGGTACAGGGGGCGAAGGTATGGCTACACCTTC
CASGYRGRRYGYTF
>few|-|TRBJ2-7|TRBV5-4
TGTGCCAGCAGTTCCCGTCAGGGCTCCTACGAGCAGTACTTC
CASSSRQGSYEQYF
>-|-|TRBJ1-1|TRBV4-1
TGCGCCAGCAGCCAAACCCCCGGGATAACTGAAGCTTTCTTT
CASSQTPGITEAFF
>once|TRBD2|TRBJ2-3|TRBV2
TGTGCCAGCAGTGAAGTATCCTTAGCGGGGCAAAACACAGATACGCAGTATTTT
CASSEVSLAGQNTDTQYF
>few|-|TRBJ2-7|TRBV11-2
TGTGCCAGCAGCTTACGCGGCGAAGCCTACGAGCAGTACTTC
CASSLRGEAYEQYF
>-|-|TRBJ1-5|TRBV6-6
TGTGCCAGCAGTTACTCGCGCAGGGGAGGGAATCAGCCCCAGCATTTT
CASSYSRRGGNQPQHF
>-|TRBD1|TRBJ1-6|TRBV30
TGTGCCTGGAGTCCACAGGGGGCCGGTTCACCCCTCCACTTT
CAWSPQGAGSPLHF
>-|-|TRBJ2-1|TRBV6-5
TGTGCCAGCAGTTACTCCCGGGGGGCCTATAACAATGAGCAGTTCTTC
CASSYSRGAYNNEQFF
>-|TRBD1|TRBJ1-2|TRBV7-3
TGTGCCAGCAGCGCCGGGACAGGGGATGGCTACACCTTC
CASSAGTGDGYTF
>-|TRBD2|TRBJ2-1|TRBV5-1
TGCGCCAGCAGCTTCCGGACTAGCGGGAGGGGCCATGAGCAGTTCTTC
CASSFRTSGRGHEQFF
>-|-|TRBJ2-2|TRBV2
TGTGCCGGGAGAAGAACCCAGGGGTCCACCGGGGAGCTGTTTTTT
CAGRRTQGSTGELFF
>few|TRBD2|TRBJ2-1|TRBV4-1
TGCGCCAGCAGCCAAGAAGGCGGCGGGGGGGCCGGGTACAATGAGCAGTTCTTC
CASSQEGGGGAGYNEQFF
>-|-|TRBJ2-7|TRBV7-9
TGTGCCAGCAGCTTTCAACCAGGGGATTTGGAGCAGTACTTC
CASSFQPGDLEQYF
>few|TRBD1|TRBJ1-5|TRBV6-5
TGTGCCAGCAGTTACATGACAGGGACTCAGCCCCAGCATTTT
CASSYMTGTQPQHF
>-|-|TRBJ1-2|TRBV19
TGTGCCAGCGGTACAGGATTGAACTATGGCTACACCTTC
CASGTGLNYGYTF
>-|-|TRBJ1-2|TRBV7-9
TGTGCCAGCAGCTTTTTTCCGCGGCCCAACTATGGCTACACCTTC
CASSFFPRPNYGYTF
>-|TRBD1|TRBJ2-3|TRBV4-2
TGTGCCAGCAGCCAAGATCAGGGGGCTGTGGATACGCAGTATTTT
CASSQDQGAVDTQYF
>few|-|TRBJ1-5|TRBV2
TGTGCCAGCAGTGAAAAGGACGGGGGGGCAAGGCAGCCCCAGCATTTT
CASSEKDGGARQPQHF
>-|TRBD1|TRBJ1-1|TRBV7-8
TGCGCCAGCAGCTCTAAGCCGGGACAGGGGAACACTGAAGCTTTCTTT
CASSSKPGQGNTEAFF
>-|TRBD1|TRBJ2-7|TRBV27
TGTGCCAGCAGTTTAAAGGGCAGGGGGCCCCAGTACTTC
CASSLKGRGPQYF
>-|TRBD1|TRBJ1-1|TRBV7-2
TGTGCCAGCAGCCAGGACAGGGGACGAGCTTTCTTT
CASSQDRGRAFF
>few|TRBD1|TRBJ1-4|TRBV10-3
TGTGCCATCAGTGAGTATGCCGGGACAGGGACCGAAAAACTGTTTTTT
CAISEYAGTGTEKLFF
>-|TRBD1|TRBJ2-2|TRBV6-5
TGTGCCGTAAGGCCGGGACAGGGAGTTACCGGGGAGCTGTTTTTT
CAVRPGQGVTGELFF
>-|-|TRBJ2-7|TRBV6-5
TGTGCCAGCAGTTACTTCAGGGGGGCGAACGAGCAGTACTTC
CASSYFRGANEQYF
>few|TRBD1|TRBJ1-1|TRBV5-1
TGCGCCAGCAGCTTGATCTTCACAGGGGGCACTGAAGCTTTCTTT
CASSLIFTGGTEAFF
>-|TRBD2|TRBJ2-5|TRBV18
TGTGCCAGCTCATACCTCCTAGCGGGAGATCAAGAGACCCAGTACTTC
CASSYLLAGDQETQYF
>-|TRBD2|TRBJ2-3|TRBV7-9
TGTGCCAGCAGCCTTAGCGGGAGGTCGGATACGCAGTATTTT
CASSLSGRSDTQYF
>few|-|TRBJ1-2|TRBV6-5
TGTGCCAGCAGACCGACTCACCGTGGCTACACCTTC
CASRPTHRGYTF
>few|-|TRBJ2-7|TRBV11-2
TGTGCCAGCAGCTTACGGGAGATGGGCGAGCAGTACTTC
CASSLREMGEQYF
>few|TRBD2|TRBJ2-1|TRBV11-1
TGTGCCAGCAGCTTGGAACCCCGGGGGGATGAGCAGTTCTTC
CASSLEPRGDEQFF
>few|-|TRBJ2-3|TRBV5-1
TGCGCCAGCAGTGGGGGGAGAGGCACAGATACGCAGTATTTT
CASSGGRGTDTQYF
>-|TRBD1|TRBJ2-2|TRBV6-5
TGTGCCAGCAGTTCCGGGACAGGTGCCGGGGAGCTGTTTTTT
CASSSGTGAGELFF
>-|-|TRBJ2-5|TRBV2
TGTGCCAGCAAGCTAGGGGAAACGGAGACCCAGTACTTC
CASKLGETETQYF
>few|-|TRBJ1-1|TRBV27
TGTGCCAGCAGCCTGAGGGGGGGATCAATGAACACTGAAGCTTTCTTT
CASSLRGGSMNTEAFF
>-|-|TRBJ2-3|TRBV14
TGTGCCAGCAGCCAAGGGCTAGGCACAGATACGCAGTATTTT
CASSQGLGTDTQYF
>-|-|TRBJ1-4|TRBV28
TGTGCCAGCAGTTTTATGGGAGCAACTAATGAAAAACTGTTTTTT
CASSFMGATNEKLFF